This passage covers 21 T cell receptor beta chains from one sample sequenced in a study of blood T cell repertoires in COVID-19. Generated by immunoSEQ multiplex PCR, the TCRdb table keeps only in-frame clones and is missing some. The sample lists 150,000 or so clones, more than 75% occurring once. Sample: peripheral blood. These receptors were collected from a woman in her 70s with acute or convalescent COVID-19.

The chain employs TRBV18 and TRBJ2-7; the D gene is possibly TRBD2 (5 bases). From germline, CDR1 is KGHSH and CDR2 LQKENI. This CDR3 is built from 14 residues. V was cut by 3 bases and J by 3 bases, with 12 bases left in between. In nucleotides, the CDR3 is TGTGCCAGCTCACCGGTACTAGGAAACTACGAGCAGTACTTC. Protein: CASSPVLGNYEQYF.

This chain links TRBV7-7 with TRBJ2-2; 9 bases map to TRBD1. From germline, CDR1 is SSHAT and CDR2 FNYEAQ (reference sequence). The CDR3 runs 15 residues. V dropped 5 bases and J dropped 4; count of bases not matched to a gene: 5. The CDR3 nucleotides read TGTGCCAGCAGCCAAGGGACAGGGACCACCGGGGAGCTGTTTTTT. As protein: CASSQGTGTTGELFF.

The chain employs TRBV5-1 and TRBJ2-3; 11 bases are shared with TRBD2. Trimming at V came to 9 bases and at J to 2 bases, leaving 5 bases not matched to a gene. Germline V CDR1 and CDR2: SGHRS, YFSETQ. This CDR3 spans 14 amino acids. The CDR3 region has the DNA TGCGCCACCGGTAGCGGGGGGGTCACAGATACGCAGTATTTT. This codes for CATGSGGVTDTQYF.

The chain uses TRBV6-5 and TRBJ2-6, with a tentative D call TRBD2 (6 bases). Trimming removed 2 bases at V and 0 bases at J, with 8 bases between. The CDR3 is made up of 16 amino acids. Germline values: CDR1 MNHEY, CDR2 SVGAGI. The CDR3, as DNA: TGTGCCAGCAGTTACGGGGGGATCTCTGGGGCCAACGTCCTGACTTTC. As protein: CASSYGGISGANVLTF.

The rearrangement links TRBV19 to TRBJ2-5; 9 positions agree with TRBD2. CDR3 length: 13 residues. The V segment lost 3 bases and the J segment 8 bases; nucleotides outside the gene matches: 4. The germline gives CDR1 LNHDA, CDR2 SQIVND (reference sequence). The CDR3 reads CASSMGREGTQYF. In nucleotides, the CDR3 is TGTGCCAGTAGTATGGGGCGGGAGGGAACCCAGTACTTC.

The V gene is TRBV5-1, the J gene TRBJ2-5; D gene uncertain. The CDR3 spans 13 residues. V was pared by 2 bases and J by 4 bases, with 9 bases between. Per the germline V gene, CDR1 is SGHRS and CDR2 is YFSETQ. This chain's CDR3 is CASSFPRAETQYF. CDR3 sequence (DNA): TGCGCCAGCAGCTTCCCACGAGCAGAGACCCAGTACTTC.

This clone was counted only a few times. V usage is TRBV21-1 and J usage is TRBJ1-4; the table's D call, TRBD1, was not checked against the DNA. TRBV21-1 corresponds to a pseudogene. The CDR3 runs to 17 residues. In nucleotides, the CDR3 is TGTGCCAGCAGCAAAGAGAAATTTAGACAGTTTAATGAAAAACTGTTTTTT. Translating gives CASSKEKFRQFNEKLFF.

The chain links TRBV7-3 to TRBJ1-6; TRBD1 aligns across 7 bases. Germline CDR1 SGHTA, CDR2 FQGTGA. This CDR3 region has 13 residues. The junction had 2 bases not matched to a gene; V was cut back by 5 bases and J by 7 bases. The CDR3 coding sequence is TGTGCCAGCAGCGCGACAGGGAATTCACCCCTCCACTTT. Residues: CASSATGNSPLHF.

This clone appeared a single time. The V and J genes are TRBV5-1 and TRBJ1-3; D is perhaps TRBD1 (6 bases). Germline lookup yields CDR1 SGHRS and CDR2 YFSETQ. The CDR3 runs to 16 residues. Trimming left V 4 bases short and J 2 bases short, with 16 bases between. This CDR3 reads CASSRDIRDTGNTIYF. CDR3 nucleotide sequence: TGCGCCAGCAGCAGAGATATCCGGGACACTGGAAACACCATATATTTT.

The chain combines TRBV9 with TRBJ2-2, with 11 bases identical to TRBD1. Unmatched junction bases numbered 12, after V lost 3 bases and J lost 5 bases. Germline V CDR1 and CDR2: SGDLS, YYNGEE. The CDR3 runs 18 residues. The CDR3 region is CASSGPPGQGAYTGELFF. CDR3 nucleotides: TGTGCCAGCAGCGGCCCCCCAGGACAGGGGGCTTATACCGGGGAGCTGTTTTTT.

V is TRBV28 and J is TRBJ2-5, with D tentatively TRBD1 (7 bases). The CDR3 extends over 14 amino acids. Trimming removed 5 bases from V and 5 bases from J, with 15 bases in between. The germline V gene has CDR1 MDHEN and CDR2 SYDVKM. The CDR3 loop is CASSAWAGGETQYF. Here the CDR3 DNA reads TGTGCCAGCAGTGCATGGGCAGGGGGGGAGACCCAGTACTTC.

V is TRBV6-2 or TRBV6-3 and J is TRBJ2-7; unclear D gene. V was clipped by 2 bases and J by 8 bases, with 7 bases between them. This CDR3 contains 11 residues. Germline CDR1 and CDR2: MNHEY and SVGEGT. The CDR3 protein is CASSYVEKQYF. DNA for the CDR3: TGTGCCAGCAGTTACGTAGAAAAGCAGTACTTC.

The table lists this clone with a count of one. The chain recombines TRBV30 with TRBJ1-2; TRBD1 agrees at 7 bases. This CDR3 contains 12 residues. CDR1 is GTSNPN and CDR2 is SVGIG in the germline V gene (reference sequence). The V segment lost 4 bases and the J segment 4 bases; nucleotides outside the gene matches: 3. The CDR3 spells CAWTTGIYGYTF. The CDR3 nucleotides are TGTGCCTGGACGACAGGGATCTATGGCTACACCTTC.

The rearrangement links TRBV15 to TRBJ2-3; a possible D gene is TRBD1 (5 bases). The CDR3 length is 15 residues. CDR1 and CDR2 from the germline V gene are LNHNV and YYDKDF (reference sequence). The V gene lost 0 bases and the J gene lost 6 bases, with 13 bases spanning the gap. The CDR3 sequence is CATSRDPGFGDTQYF. The CDR3 DNA follows: TGTGCCACCAGCAGAGATCCAGGGTTTGGGGATACGCAGTATTTT.

The chain employs TRBV10-3 and TRBJ2-5, with 16 bases identical to TRBD2. CDR1 and CDR2 (germline): ENHRY, SYGVKD. Losses at the gene ends were 8 bases for V and 3 bases for J; bases not matched to a gene: 0. The CDR3 is made up of 14 amino acids. CDR3: CAIGTSGREETQYF. CDR3 in DNA: TGTGCCATCGGGACTAGCGGGAGGGAAGAGACCCAGTACTTC.

This clone was detected only once. V is TRBV4-1 and J is TRBJ2-3; TRBD2 aligns across 13 bases. J was trimmed by 1 base and V by 4 bases; bases with no gene match: 5. From germline, CDR1 is MGHRA and CDR2 YSYEKL. The CDR3 has 17 amino acids. CDR3 nucleotides: TGCGCCAGCAGCCTTTCCGGGACTAGCGGGGGCACAGATACGCAGTATTTT. It codes for CASSLSGTSGGTDTQYF.

This clone was recorded once. The chain has TRBV4-3 and TRBJ1-4, with 8 bases lining up with TRBD1. Germline values: CDR1 LGHNA, CDR2 YSLEER. V trimming: 3 bases; J trimming: 8 bases; junction bases outside the gene matches: 5. The CDR3 contains 14 residues. This chain's CDR3 is CASSQATGGEKLFF. Here the CDR3 DNA reads TGCGCCAGCAGCCAGGCTACAGGGGGAGAAAAACTGTTTTTT.

The rearrangement uses TRBV6-2 or TRBV6-3 and TRBJ2-7; 12 bases map to TRBD2. Trimming took 0 bases from V and 4 from J; bases not matched to a gene: 1. The CDR3 sequence is 15 residues long. CDR1 MNHEY and CDR2 SVGEGT come from the germline V gene. CDR3 sequence: CASSYSTSGGYEQYF. The DNA for the CDR3 is TGTGCCAGCAGTTACTCGACTAGCGGGGGTTACGAGCAGTACTTC.

The gene calls are TRBV4-3 and TRBJ1-2; D is unclear. This CDR3 comprises 15 residues. The ends were cut back, 0 bases at V and 2 bases at J, with 10 bases in the middle. The germline V gene has CDR1 LGHNA and CDR2 YSLEER. CDR3 amino acids: CASSQDEGPNYGYTF. CDR3 DNA: TGCGCCAGCAGCCAAGATGAGGGCCCAAACTATGGCTACACCTTC.

The J gene is TRBJ2-3, the V gene TRBV20-1; 10 positions match TRBD2. CDR3 length equals 15 residues. CDR1 DFQATT and CDR2 SNEGSKA come from the germline V gene (reference sequence). The trim removed 3 bases at V and 3 bases at J, leaving 6 bases unmatched. In DNA, the CDR3 is TGCAGTGCTAGTGGAACTAGCGGGACGACAGATACGCAGTATTTT. Amino acids: CSASGTSGTTDTQYF.

The chain combines TRBV24-1 with TRBJ1-1; 8 nucleotides match TRBD1. The CDR3 loop spans 15 amino acids. In germline, CDR1 is KGHDR, CDR2 SFDVKD. The ends lost 4 bases at V and 6 bases at J; junction bases unmatched: 9. The CDR3 reads CATSDDGQGFAEAFF. CDR3 nucleotides: TGTGCCACCAGTGACGATGGACAGGGCTTCGCTGAAGCTTTCTTT.